Below, 23 T cell receptor beta chains from the same sample are listed, as sequenced in a study of T-cell reconstitution after alpha-beta-depleted transplantation in children. Preparation of the TCRbeta library involved a method that used unique molecular identifiers. TCRdb independently ran MiXCR on the PCR reads; one entry per CDR3 protein. The sample has about 610,000 distinct CDR3 sequences, over 9.5% seen once. Sequenced here: PBMCs from the stem cell graft donor, sampled from the stem cell graft. These receptors came from a human donor who donated a stem cell graft to a child with acute myeloid leukemia.

The chain couples TRBV4-3 to TRBJ2-5; D may correspond to TRBD1 or TRBD2 (5 bases each). Per germline, CDR1 LGHNA and CDR2 YSLEER. Trimming stripped 0 bases from V and 4 bases from J, with 27 bases between. This CDR3 is 20 amino acids long. In DNA form, the CDR3 reads TGCGCCAGCAGCCAAGACCGTCCGCTGGGGGTGACACCCGGCGGAGAGACCCAGTACTTC. Protein sequence: CASSQDRPLGVTPGGETQYF.

The chain has TRBV9 and TRBJ2-1; 10 bases are shared with TRBD2. Looked up from germline, CDR1 is SGDLS and CDR2 is YYNGEE. Germline trimming cut 4 bases from V and 2 bases from J; bases unmatched to any gene: 3. The CDR3 covers 15 residues. CDR3 sequence reads: CASSTSGNPYNEQFF. As DNA, the CDR3 is TGTGCCAGCAGCACTAGCGGGAACCCCTACAATGAGCAGTTCTTC.

V usage is TRBV20-1 and J usage is TRBJ1-2; D remains ambiguous. Trimming removed 5 bases at V and 4 bases at J, with 14 bases between. CDR1 and CDR2 from the germline V gene are DFQATT and SNEGSKA (reference sequence). The CDR3 contains 13 residues. In DNA form, the CDR3 reads TGCAGTGCTCCGGATACTACCCGCTATGGCTACACCTTC. Protein: CSAPDTTRYGYTF.

The chain combines TRBV20-1 with TRBJ1-2, with D maybe TRBD1 (6 bases). The V gene lost 6 bases and the J gene lost 8 bases, with 22 bases spanning the gap. Germline V lookup: CDR1 DFQATT, CDR2 SNEGSKA (reference sequence). The CDR3 runs to 14 residues. CDR3 sequence: CSAKGRFEGGGYTF. CDR3 nucleotide sequence: TGCAGTGCAAAGGGAAGGTTCGAGGGGGGAGGCTACACCTTC.

This clonotype was recorded a few times. This chain uses TRBV28 with TRBJ2-1; the D gene is possibly TRBD2 (5 bases). The length of the CDR3 is 15 residues. Germline CDR1 reads MDHEN; CDR2 reads SYDVKM. Deletions cut 2 bases from V and 4 bases from J, with 12 bases between. CDR3 amino acids: CASSLGGLRYNEQFF. The CDR3 nucleotides read TGTGCCAGCAGTTTAGGCGGGTTGCGTTACAATGAGCAGTTCTTC.

This clonotype was found many times. The chain carries TRBV5-5 and TRBJ2-5; perhaps TRBD2 as D (5 bases). Germline V gene data show CDR1 as SGHKS and CDR2 as YYEKEE (reference sequence). There are 16 residues in the CDR3. Trimming shortened V by 2 bases and J by 2 bases, and 16 bases separated the two germline ends. The CDR3 spells CASSFAHSGWQETQYF. The CDR3 DNA is TGTGCCAGCAGCTTCGCCCATTCGGGGTGGCAAGAGACCCAGTACTTC.

This clonotype was detected only a few times. The CDR3 here is CSATEERNKNIQYF. The CDR3 nucleotides read TGCAGTGCCACAGAAGAGCGGAACAAAAACATTCAGTACTTC. V and J are TRBV20-1 and TRBJ2-4; the D gene is possibly TRBD2 (5 bases). This CDR3 has 14 amino acids. Germline V gives CDR1 DFQATT, CDR2 SNEGSKA (reference sequence). The V end was cut by 6 bases, the J end by 3 bases, with 15 bases between.

This clonotype appeared a few times. This chain links TRBV2 with TRBJ1-5; D not certain. Trimming took 8 bases from V and 5 from J, leaving 4 bases between them. Per germline, CDR1 SNHLY and CDR2 FYNNEI. This CDR3 has 10 residues. DNA for the CDR3: TGTGCCAGCGGATATCAGCCCCAGCATTTT. This translates into CASGYQPQHF.

The CDR3 DNA reads as TGTGCCTGGAAGGGCCGTTCCTACGAGCAGTACTTC. It encodes CAWKGRSYEQYF. This rearrangement joins TRBV30 to TRBJ2-7; D gene unclear. The V end lost 4 bases, the J end lost 1 base, and 8 bases lay between the germline ends. The germline CDR1 and CDR2 sequences are GTSNPN and SVGIG (reference sequence). This CDR3 has 12 residues.

The chain employs TRBV6-2 or TRBV6-3 and TRBJ2-1; 9 bases are shared with TRBD2. The junction had 11 bases not matched to a gene; V was cut back by 5 bases and J by 9 bases. CDR3 size: 15 residues. Germline CDR1 is MNHEY and CDR2 is SVGEGT. CDR3: CASSSPTSGPSEQFF. The DNA for the CDR3 is TGTGCCAGCAGTAGTCCGACTAGCGGTCCTAGTGAGCAGTTCTTC.

This clonotype was picked up many times. The chain joins TRBV3-1 to TRBJ2-5; no reliable D call. CDR1 LGHDT and CDR2 YNNKEL come from the germline V gene (reference sequence). CDR3 length equals 13 residues. Trimming pared 0 bases from V and 1 base from J, leaving 3 bases between. CDR3 in amino acids: CASSQDGQETQYF. Here the CDR3 DNA reads TGTGCCAGCAGCCAAGACGGCCAAGAGACCCAGTACTTC.

This clonotype was seen ten or more times. The CDR3 DNA follows: TGCGCCAGCAGCCCACAGGGGGGAGGGTCTTCTTACGAGCAGTACTTC. Protein sequence: CASSPQGGGSSYEQYF. The chain combines TRBV5-1 with TRBJ2-7, with D possibly matching TRBD1 (8 bases). V lost 4 bases and J 4 bases, leaving 21 bases between the germline ends. The CDR3 is 16 residues long. Germline V lookup: CDR1 SGHRS, CDR2 YFSETQ.

This clonotype has ten or more counts. This chain uses TRBV27 with TRBJ2-3, with 8 bases that match TRBD2. The junction had 4 bases not matched to a gene; V was cut back by 4 bases and J by 1 base. The CDR3 is made up of 15 amino acids. Germline loops: CDR1 MNHEY, CDR2 SMNVEV (reference sequence). The CDR3 sequence is CASSSAGGRTDTQYF. The CDR3 DNA sequence: TGTGCCAGCAGTTCCGCGGGAGGCCGCACAGATACGCAGTATTTT.

This rearrangement joins TRBV7-3 to TRBJ2-7; 8 nucleotides align to TRBD2. The V gene's germline CDR1 is SGHTA and CDR2 FQGTGA. The CDR3 totals 15 residues. The trim removed 2 bases at V and 7 bases at J, leaving 10 bases unmatched. CDR3 bases: TGTGCCAGCAGCTTACAAGGACTAGCAGACAATGAGCAGTACTTC. This gives the protein CASSLQGLADNEQYF.

Many counts were recorded for this clonotype. CDR3 sequence (DNA): TGTGCCAGCACTCCGAGGGAGGAAATCTACGAGCAGTACTTC. Protein product: CASTPREEIYEQYF. This chain uses TRBV3-1 with TRBJ2-7; weak D call: TRBD2 (6 bases). Germline V gives CDR1 LGHDT, CDR2 YNNKEL (reference sequence). CDR3 size: 14 residues. V was pared by 7 bases and J by 3 bases, with 16 bases between.

This clonotype was seen repeatedly, ten times or more. V and J are TRBV29-1 and TRBJ2-2, with TRBD2 matching 9 bases. With 4 bases clipped from V and 7 bases from J, the junction kept 10 bases outside the gene matches. Germline loops: CDR1 SQVTM, CDR2 ANQGSEA. The CDR3 spans 15 residues. The CDR3 bases are TGCAGCGTTGGGCGGTTAGCGGGAGATCACGGGGAGCTGTTTTTT. It translates to CSVGRLAGDHGELFF.

The chain combines TRBV7-9 with TRBJ2-7; 8 positions match TRBD1. The J segment lost 6 bases and the V segment lost 5 bases, leaving 9 bases of the junction unmatched. Germline CDR1 and CDR2: SEHNR and FQNEAQ (reference sequence). CDR3 length equals 14 residues. CDR3 sequence: CASSTWTGLGEQYF. CDR3 bases: TGTGCCAGCAGCACGTGGACAGGGCTTGGCGAGCAGTACTTC.

The CDR3: CASSQQGAGYNEQFF. The CDR3 DNA follows: TGTGCCAGCAGTCAACAGGGGGCCGGCTACAATGAGCAGTTCTTC. The rearrangement links TRBV11-2 to TRBJ2-1; 9 nucleotides agree with TRBD1. V shed 6 bases and J 3 bases; nucleotides not matched to a gene: 6. The CDR3 consists of 15 residues. CDR1 is SGHAT, CDR2 FQNNGV, per germline.

This clonotype has ten or more counts. V gene TRBV20-1 combines with J gene TRBJ2-7; the D gene is possibly TRBD1 (6 bases). The germline V gene has CDR1 DFQATT and CDR2 SNEGSKA (reference sequence). V lost 5 bases, J lost 0 bases, and 14 bases lay in between. This CDR3 comprises 14 residues. This CDR3 reads CSAHGQSSSYEQYF. The CDR3 DNA reads TGCAGTGCTCACGGACAGTCGAGCTCCTACGAGCAGTACTTC.

The J gene is TRBJ2-3, the V gene TRBV5-1; 13 nucleotides line up with TRBD2. V lost 0 bases and J lost 2; bases outside the gene matches: 9. The CDR3 is 19 residues long. Germline-derived CDR1 and CDR2 are SGHRS and YFSETQ. The DNA for the CDR3 is TGCGCCAGCAGCTTGGTACGACTAGCGGGAGGAGTATACACAGATACGCAGTATTTT. Translated, it gives CASSLVRLAGGVYTDTQYF.

This clonotype has just a few counts. The V and J genes are TRBV4-3 and TRBJ1-2; no reliable D call. The CDR3 runs 16 residues. The V gene lost 0 bases and the J gene lost 4 bases, with 15 bases spanning the gap. Germline CDR1 LGHNA, CDR2 YSLEER. The CDR3 spells CASSQERESYIYGYTF. CDR3 coding DNA: TGCGCCAGCAGCCAAGAGAGGGAAAGTTACATCTATGGCTACACCTTC.

A word on this clonotype: An end of the junction does not agree with germline; a read error may underlie this. The chain carries TRBV12-3 or TRBV12-4 and TRBJ2-3, with TRBD2 matching over 8 bases. The CDR3 runs 12 residues. This chain's CDR3 is CASSTTGLVILF. CDR3 DNA: TGTGCCAGCAGTACCACGGGACTAGTAATTCTATTT.

This rearrangement joins TRBV7-9 to TRBJ2-1; 9 positions agree with TRBD1. The CDR3 covers 15 residues. The germline V gene encodes CDR1 SEHNR and CDR2 FQNEAQ (reference sequence). V dropped 4 bases and J dropped 4; count of bases not matched to a gene: 5. The CDR3 region has the DNA TGTGCCAGCAGCTCCCGGGACAGGGAGTACAATGAGCAGTTCTTC. It encodes CASSSRDREYNEQFF.